The sequence of this TCR beta chain was determined in a study of T cell responses to AZD1222 COVID-19 vaccine. On this clone: Its antigen is still unknown.

Study observations and caveats: Increased Spike-specific TCR breadth and depth were observed after two AZD1222 doses. The CD4 TCRs associated with vaccination extended across spike and predominated at 160-218 and 743-854. None of the repertoires were sampled until the peak T cell response had passed.

Second doses at about 4 or about 12 weeks were pooled. CDR3 size: 12 residues. Germline CDR1 and CDR2: SNHLY and FYNNEI. The V and J ends lost 7 bases and 7 bases respectively, with 13 bases between them. Measured with immunoSEQ multiplex PCR; TCRdb has only the in-frame clones, and not every one. The sample shows some 39,000 clones, about 90% of them seen only once. The sequencing used peripheral blood, collected 28 days after the second AZD1222 dose. The TCR was taken from an adult who received the AZD1222 COVID-19 vaccine. J is TRBJ1-2 and V is TRBV2, with D possibly TRBD1 on 6 matching bases. CDR3 amino acids: CASTDRIVGYTF. Here the CDR3 DNA reads TGTGCCAGCACCGACAGGATTGTTGGCTACACCTTC.